Listed below are T cell receptor beta chains from one sample, sequenced in a study of blood T cell repertoires in COVID-19. TCRdb keeps only in-frame clones here, not all; method: immunoSEQ multiplex PCR. The table records approximately 450,000 clones, roughly nine tenths of them present only once. Sequences were obtained from PBMCs or T cells enriched from blood (not recorded which). Source of these receptors: a young woman with acute COVID-19. The conserved cysteine and the conserved F or W are not part of the CDR3 here. Fields, in order: CDR3 length, V gene, J gene, CDR3 protein.

>13|TRBV18|TRBJ2-7
ASSLEAAGSYEQY
>12|TRBV11-2|TRBJ1-1
ASRSGFMNTEAF
>13|TRBV6-5|TRBJ1-4
ASSYRGQENEKLF
>12|TRBV10-2|TRBJ1-6
ASTWDRGNSPLH
>10|TRBV15|TRBJ1-2
ATSERDYGYT
>11|TRBV11-2|TRBJ1-1
ASSLGQYTEAF
>12|TRBV3-1/TRBV3-2|TRBJ1-1
ASRSMEKNTEAF
>14|TRBV6-6|TRBJ2-5
ASRGTSGGAEETQY
>12|TRBV18|TRBJ1-2
ASSQDRGGNGYT
>15|TRBV4-3|TRBJ2-3
ASSQLVAGAGSDTQY
>10|TRBV5-1|TRBJ2-7
ASSLPNQEQY
>14|TRBV4-2|TRBJ2-7
ASSQDAGSRSYEQY
>15|TRBV9|TRBJ2-2
ASSVQLAGVNTGELF
>12|TRBV5-6|TRBJ1-1
ASSSPGRGREAF
>10|TRBV10-3|TRBJ2-1
AISGQGNEQF
>15|TRBV4-2|TRBJ2-1
ASSQRRGSGASNEQF
>12|TRBV2|TRBJ1-3
ANSEVVTRNTIY
>11|TRBV6-2/TRBV6-3|TRBJ1-5
ASSYQLGQPQH